Sequencing of this T cell receptor beta chain was carried out in a study of early T cells in non-severe SARS-CoV-2 infection. V gave up 6 bases and J gave up 9 bases; unmatched junction bases: 11. The CDR3 extends over 15 amino acids. Germline-derived CDR1 and CDR2 are WSHSY and SAAADI. Unique molecular identifiers were added to individual cDNA molecules. TCRdb independently ran MiXCR on the 5' RACE reads; one entry per CDR3 protein. The sample shows 25,000 to 30,000 distinct CDR3 sequences, 8.5% to 10% of them seen only once. The origin of this receptor is an adult who was a healthcare worker with PCR-confirmed SARS-CoV-2 infection or an uninfected control (not recorded which). Sequencing used whole blood. The chain has TRBV10-2 and TRBJ2-1; 10 nucleotides agree with TRBD1. For the CDR3, the DNA is TGCGCCAGCAGCGTGCCCGGGACAGGGGCAGGTGAGCAGTTCTTC. Encoded protein: CASSVPGTGAGEQFF.